The 10 T cell receptor beta chains in this list originate from one sample, sequenced in a study of cytomegalovirus exposure and HLA in healthy donors. The PCR contained 60 Vbeta and 13 Jbeta primers. Produced via immunoSEQ multiplex PCR; TCRdb's table is partial and in-frame only. The table shows around 90,000 clones, with about 66% occurring only once. The specimen was PBMCs. The receptors originated from a boy aged 5 to 17 in good health and CMV-seropositive.

Only a few counts were recorded for this clone. J is TRBJ1-1 and V is TRBV7-2; D is unresolved. CDR1 SGHTA and CDR2 FQGNSA come from the germline V gene. The V end lost 5 bases, the J end lost 1 base, and 5 bases lay between the germline ends. The CDR3 has 12 amino acids. The CDR3 DNA follows: TGTGCCAGCAGCCAAGCGAACACTGAAGCTTTCTTT. Its protein is CASSQANTEAFF.

The gene calls are TRBV7-8 and TRBJ1-6; 7 nucleotides agree with TRBD1. Trimming removed 5 bases from V and 7 bases from J; junction bases left unmatched: 5. CDR1 and CDR2 from the germline V gene are SGHVS and FQNEAQ. This CDR3 comprises 14 residues. Here the CDR3 reads CASSQTGLNSPLHF. CDR3 in DNA: TGTGCCAGCAGCCAGACAGGGTTGAATTCACCCCTCCACTTT.

The chain employs TRBV5-6 and TRBJ1-1; no clear D. Trimming shortened V by 4 bases and J by 1 base, and 14 bases separated the two germline ends. The germline V gene encodes CDR1 SGHDT and CDR2 YYEEEE. The CDR3 has 15 amino acids. CDR3 loop: CASSVRRQANTEAFF. For the CDR3, the DNA is TGTGCCAGCAGCGTTCGCAGGCAGGCGAACACTGAAGCTTTCTTT.

The gene calls are TRBV30 and TRBJ2-7, with D perhaps matching TRBD1 (7 bases). Trimming shortened V by 4 bases and J by 3 bases, and 25 bases separated the two germline ends. This CDR3 contains 17 residues. Germline V gene data show CDR1 as GTSNPN and CDR2 as SVGIG (reference sequence). Here the CDR3 reads CAWTNGGGTIKDYEQYF. The DNA of the CDR3 is TGTGCCTGGACCAACGGAGGGGGCACCATCAAAGACTACGAGCAGTACTTC.

This clone was recorded a few times. This chain uses TRBV21-1 with TRBJ2-1; TRBD2 is the table's D call, not checked against the DNA. TRBV21-1 corresponds to a pseudogene. CDR3 length: 15 residues. The CDR3 protein is CASSKDKRRGYEQFF. In nucleotides, the CDR3 is TGTGCCAGCAGCAAAGACAAGCGGAGAGGGTATGAGCAGTTCTTC.

The V call is TRBV27, the J call TRBJ2-1, with a possible D match to TRBD2 (5 bases). Trimming took 3 bases from V and 4 from J, leaving 19 bases between them. CDR1 MNHEY and CDR2 SMNVEV come from the germline V gene (reference sequence). This CDR3 is built from 17 residues. The chain's CDR3 is CASSFEGGRTVYNEQFF. The CDR3 DNA follows: TGTGCCAGCAGTTTCGAAGGCGGGCGGACGGTTTACAATGAGCAGTTCTTC.

This clone showed up just a few times. The chain couples TRBV2 to TRBJ2-7; perhaps TRBD2 as D (6 bases). The germline CDR1 and CDR2 sequences are SNHLY and FYNNEI. The CDR3 is 15 residues long. Trimming stripped 2 bases from V and 0 bases from J, with 11 bases between. The CDR3 nucleotides read TGTGCCAGCAGTGAAAACCCGCGGGGCTCCTACGAGCAGTACTTC. It encodes CASSENPRGSYEQYF.

The chain links TRBV4-1 to TRBJ2-3, with 8 bases matching TRBD2. Losses at the gene ends were 1 base for V and 3 bases for J; bases not matched to a gene: 6. The CDR3 is 16 residues long. Germline loops: CDR1 MGHRA, CDR2 YSYEKL. This CDR3 is CASSQVVGGATDTQYF. CDR3 in DNA: TGCGCCAGCAGCCAAGTTGTCGGGGGGGCAACAGATACGCAGTATTTT.

The gene calls are TRBV7-9 and TRBJ2-7; TRBD1 aligns across 8 bases. Losses at the gene ends were 5 bases for V and 3 bases for J; bases not matched to a gene: 6. This CDR3 is built from 14 residues. Germline CDR1 SEHNR, CDR2 FQNEAQ (reference sequence). The CDR3 DNA follows: TGTGCCAGCAGCGCGGACAGGGCCCGCTACGAGCAGTACTTC. Its protein is CASSADRARYEQYF. Full variable domain (rest looked up from reference TRBV7-9 and TRBJ2-7): DTGVSQNPRHKITKRGQNVTFRCDPISEHNRLYWYRQTLGQGPEFLTYFQNEAQLEKSRLLSDRFSAERPKGSFSTLEIQRTEQGDSAMYLCASSADRARYEQYFGPGTRLTVT.

V usage is TRBV4-3 and J usage is TRBJ2-1; D is uncertain. Germline-derived CDR1 and CDR2 are LGHNA and YSLEER. There are 17 residues in the CDR3. V shed 3 bases and J shed 0 bases, with 15 bases lying between them. The CDR3: CASSQAPARSSYNEQFF. In DNA form, the CDR3 reads TGCGCCAGCAGCCAGGCGCCCGCTCGGAGCTCCTACAATGAGCAGTTCTTC.